This is a list of T cell receptor beta chains from one sample in a study of cytomegalovirus exposure and HLA in healthy donors. Sequencing was performed with immunoSEQ multiplex PCR; in TCRdb, only in-frame clones are kept and a portion is missing. The sample shows over 250,000 clones, roughly two thirds of them seen only once. Sequenced material: PBMCs. Receptors were obtained from a female donor in good health and CMV-seronegative. Each CDR3 is given with its conserved first and last residue. The D gene is left open where the match is weak. Not all rows give a size; the values are once, few, many and, for expanded clones, a class.

d_gene	v_gene	j_gene	abundance	CDR3aa	CDR3nt
-	TRBV29-1	TRBJ1-2	-	CSVAREYGYTF	TGCAGCGTTGCCAGGGAATATGGCTACACCTTC
TRBD1	TRBV6-5	TRBJ1-1	few	CASSPGGQLNTEAFF	TGTGCCAGCAGCCCTGGGGGACAGCTGAACACTGAAGCTTTCTTT
TRBD2	TRBV6-6	TRBJ2-1	-	CASSSKTSPPYNEQFF	TGTGCCAGCAGTTCCAAGACTAGCCCTCCTTACAATGAGCAGTTCTTC
TRBD1	TRBV6-6	TRBJ2-5	-	CASSYRTGVGETQYF	TGTGCCAGCAGTTACAGGACAGGGGTGGGAGAGACCCAGTACTTC
TRBD2	TRBV5-4	TRBJ2-2	few	CASSWEGKNTGELFF	TGTGCCAGCAGCTGGGAGGGAAAGAACACCGGGGAGCTGTTTTTT
TRBD2	TRBV6-1	TRBJ2-7	-	CASGGLAGVDEQYF	TGTGCCAGCGGCGGACTAGCGGGAGTCGACGAGCAGTACTTC
-	TRBV15	TRBJ2-2	-	CATAGQPTGELFF	TGTGCCACCGCGGGACAGCCCACCGGGGAGCTGTTTTTT
TRBD2	TRBV6-1	TRBJ2-3	-	CASRQTSGGTDTQYF	TGTGCCAGCAGGCAGACTAGCGGAGGCACAGATACGCAGTATTTT
-	TRBV10-3	TRBJ2-6	-	CAISFSGANVLTF	TGTGCCATCTCGTTCTCTGGGGCCAACGTCCTGACTTTC
TRBD1	TRBV4-1	TRBJ2-1	-	CASSQVDRGNEQFF	TGCGCCAGCAGCCAAGTGGACAGGGGAAATGAGCAGTTCTTC
TRBD2	TRBV11-2	TRBJ2-5	-	CASSRSTSGIGETQYF	TGTGCCAGCAGCCGATCCACTAGCGGGATCGGGGAGACCCAGTACTTC
-	TRBV27	TRBJ1-5	once	CASSPRGGSRNQPQHF	TGTGCCAGCAGCCCAAGGGGGGGTTCTCGCAATCAGCCCCAGCATTTT
TRBD2	TRBV5-6	TRBJ2-1	-	CASSPGGYNEQFF	TGTGCCAGCAGCCCGGGGGGCTACAATGAGCAGTTCTTC
TRBD1	TRBV19	TRBJ2-1	-	CASSPGTGYNEQFF	TGTGCCAGTAGCCCCGGGACAGGTTACAATGAGCAGTTCTTC
TRBD2	TRBV15	TRBJ2-1	-	CATSRLGTSDLNEQFF	TGTGCCACCAGCAGATTAGGGACTAGCGACCTTAATGAGCAGTTCTTC
TRBD2	TRBV12-5	TRBJ2-1	-	CASTPGRETLNEQFF	TGTGCTAGTACCCCTGGGCGGGAGACTTTGAATGAGCAGTTCTTC
TRBD1	TRBV5-1	TRBJ2-2	few	CASSLDRGFLPGELFF	TGCGCCAGCAGCTTGGACAGGGGGTTTTTGCCCGGGGAGCTGTTTTTT
-	TRBV6-5	TRBJ2-3	-	CASSFEGLTDTQYF	TGTGCCAGCAGTTTTGAGGGCCTCACAGATACGCAGTATTTT
TRBD2	TRBV15	TRBJ2-7	-	CATSRLAGVDEQYF	TGTGCCACCAGCAGACTAGCGGGAGTCGACGAGCAGTACTTC
-	TRBV18	TRBJ1-5	-	CASSPGGGSDNQPQHF	TGTGCCAGCTCACCGGGAGGAGGGTCAGACAATCAGCCCCAGCATTTT
-	TRBV28	TRBJ1-3	-	CASREGGPTGNTIYF	TGTGCCAGCCGGGAGGGAGGACCGACGGGAAACACCATATATTTT
TRBD2	TRBV4-1	TRBJ2-7	-	CASSQDGGRSSYEQYF	TGCGCCAGCAGCCAAGATGGCGGGAGGAGCTCCTACGAGCAGTACTTC
TRBD2	TRBV29-1	TRBJ2-3	few	CSVVRAGVRDTQYF	TGCAGCGTTGTAAGGGCGGGAGTCAGAGATACGCAGTATTTT
-	TRBV6-5	TRBJ2-5	-	CASSYAEGGETQYF	TGTGCCAGCAGTTACGCGGAGGGTGGTGAGACCCAGTACTTC
TRBD1	TRBV4-1	TRBJ1-1	-	CASSLGQGGTEAFF	TGCGCCAGCAGCTTGGGACAGGGAGGCACTGAAGCTTTCTTT
-	TRBV9	TRBJ2-1	few	CASSVGSNNEQFF	TGTGCCAGCAGCGTAGGGTCTAACAATGAGCAGTTCTTC
-	TRBV6-5	TRBJ1-4	-	CATGRGENEKLFF	TGTGCCACCGGGCGGGGGGAGAATGAAAAACTGTTTTTT
-	TRBV6-4	TRBJ2-2	-	CASSGDRSTGELFF	TGTGCCAGCAGTGGAGATCGTAGCACCGGGGAGCTGTTTTTT
-	TRBV2	TRBJ2-2	-	CASSVNGNTGELFF	TGTGCCAGCAGTGTTAACGGGAACACCGGGGAGCTGTTTTTT
-	TRBV11-2	TRBJ2-3	-	CASNVLHRFWDTQYF	TGTGCCAGCAACGTACTACACCGTTTTTGGGATACGCAGTATTTT
-	TRBV10-1	TRBJ2-1	-	CASRASDEGSEQFF	TGCGCCAGCAGGGCTAGCGACGAAGGTAGTGAGCAGTTCTTC
-	TRBV2	TRBJ1-5	-	CASSLTDSNQPQHF	TGTGCCAGCAGCTTGACAGATAGCAATCAGCCCCAGCATTTT
TRBD1	TRBV6-5	TRBJ2-7	-	CASSRPGQGSYEQYF	TGTGCCAGCAGCCGCCCGGGACAGGGATCCTACGAGCAGTACTTC
-	TRBV28	TRBJ1-2	few	CANRDSDGSYGYTF	TGTGCCAACCGAGACAGTGATGGGTCCTATGGCTACACCTTC
-	TRBV2	TRBJ1-4	-	CASRWGREGEKLFF	TGTGCCAGCAGATGGGGGCGGGAGGGTGAAAAACTGTTTTTT
-	TRBV9	TRBJ2-5	few	CASSTGGTQYF	TGTGCCAGCAGCACCGGGGGGACCCAGTACTTC
-	TRBV11-1	TRBJ2-7	-	CAREYEQYF	TGTGCCAGAGAGTACGAGCAGTACTTC
-	TRBV2	TRBJ2-7	-	CASNVRTVTYYEQYF	TGTGCCAGCAACGTGAGGACAGTTACTTACTACGAGCAGTACTTC
-	TRBV4-2	TRBJ2-5	-	CASSPSSGSVTQYF	TGTGCCAGCAGCCCGTCCTCCGGGAGTGTGACCCAGTACTTC
TRBD2	TRBV27	TRBJ2-7	-	CASSLSGLAGAYEQYF	TGTGCCAGCAGTTTATCGGGACTAGCGGGGGCCTACGAGCAGTACTTC
-	TRBV6-6	TRBJ2-1	-	CASSYTSYNEQFF	TGTGCCAGCAGTTACACTAGCTACAATGAGCAGTTCTTC
TRBD1	TRBV5-1	TRBJ1-1	-	CASSSPGTGATEAFF	TGCGCCAGCAGCTCCCCCGGGACAGGGGCCACTGAAGCTTTCTTT
TRBD2	TRBV7-9	TRBJ2-1	-	CASSLGSGFNNEQFF	TGTGCCAGCAGCTTAGGTAGCGGGTTCAACAATGAGCAGTTCTTC
-	TRBV5-1	TRBJ1-4	-	CASSLEWGNEKLFF	TGCGCCAGCAGCTTGGAGTGGGGCAATGAAAAACTGTTTTTT
TRBD2	TRBV10-3	TRBJ2-2	-	CAISAPGLAGTGELFF	TGTGCCATCAGTGCTCCGGGACTAGCGGGCACCGGGGAGCTGTTTTTT
-	TRBV10-1	TRBJ1-5	few	CASSEYSNQPQHF	TGCGCCAGCAGTGAATATAGCAATCAGCCCCAGCATTTT
TRBD1	TRBV5-1	TRBJ1-1	few	CASSVQQGVLNTEAFF	TGCGCCAGCAGCGTCCAACAGGGGGTTTTGAACACTGAAGCTTTCTTT
-	TRBV18	TRBJ1-1	-	CASSPEGNTEAFF	TGTGCCAGCTCACCGGAGGGGAACACTGAAGCTTTCTTT
TRBD1	TRBV5-1	TRBJ2-1	-	CASSSGQGADNEQFF	TGCGCCAGCAGCTCCGGACAGGGAGCTGACAATGAGCAGTTCTTC
-	TRBV5-6	TRBJ1-5	-	CASSRGYSNQPQHF	TGTGCCAGCAGCCGGGGTTATAGCAATCAGCCCCAGCATTTT
-	TRBV27	TRBJ1-3	-	CASSLSTGSGNTIYF	TGTGCCAGCAGTTTATCGACAGGCTCTGGAAACACCATATATTTT
-	TRBV11-3	TRBJ2-5	-	CATKGLGETQYF	TGTGCCACAAAGGGGCTGGGAGAGACCCAGTACTTC
TRBD1	TRBV30	TRBJ2-2	-	CAWRRTGGTGELFF	TGTGCCTGGAGAAGGACAGGGGGCACCGGGGAGCTGTTTTTT